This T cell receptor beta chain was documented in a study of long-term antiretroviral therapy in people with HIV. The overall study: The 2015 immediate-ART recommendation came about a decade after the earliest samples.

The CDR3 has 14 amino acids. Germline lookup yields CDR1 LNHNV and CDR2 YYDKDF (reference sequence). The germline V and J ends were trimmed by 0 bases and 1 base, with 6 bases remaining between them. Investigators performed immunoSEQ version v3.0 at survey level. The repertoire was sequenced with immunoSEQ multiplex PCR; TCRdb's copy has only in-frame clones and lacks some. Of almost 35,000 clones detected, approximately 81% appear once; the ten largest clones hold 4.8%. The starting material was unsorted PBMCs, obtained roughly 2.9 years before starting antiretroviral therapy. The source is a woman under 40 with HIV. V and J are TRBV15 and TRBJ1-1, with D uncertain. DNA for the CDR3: TGTGCCACCAGCAGAGATATGTGGAACACTGAAGCTTTCTTT. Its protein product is CATSRDMWNTEAFF.